This is a list of T cell receptor beta chains from one sample in a study of blood T cell repertoires in COVID-19. Produced via immunoSEQ multiplex PCR; TCRdb's table is partial and in-frame only. The data contain roughly 100,000 clones, over 70% of them singletons. Sequencing was done on a sample of peripheral blood. The receptors come from a human donor in a cohort sampled during active or convalescent COVID-19. CDR3s include the opening cysteine and the closing phenylalanine or tryptophan. The D gene is left open where the match is weak. Clone size appears in some rows only: once, few, many, or a class for an expanded clone.

CASALGQGRMNTEAFF,TGTGCCAGCGCTCTGGGGCAGGGTAGGATGAACACTGAAGCTTTCTTT,TRBV28,NA,TRBJ1-1,NA
CASSLMRSNEKLFF,TGTGCCAGCAGCTTGATGCGATCTAATGAAAAACTGTTTTTT,TRBV5-5,few,TRBJ1-4,NA
CASSVQGSNQPQHF,TGTGCCAGCAGTGTACAGGGGAGCAATCAGCCCCAGCATTTT,TRBV2,NA,TRBJ1-5,TRBD1
CASSQAGRTGTDTQYF,TGTGCCAGCAGCCAAGCGGGCCGGACAGGCACAGATACGCAGTATTTT,TRBV4-2,once,TRBJ2-3,NA
CASSLPTRQETQYF,TGCGCCAGCAGCCTACCTACCCGCCAAGAGACCCAGTACTTC,TRBV4-1,NA,TRBJ2-5,NA
CASSYLLATDTQYF,TGTGCCAGCAGTTATTTACTAGCGACAGATACGCAGTATTTT,TRBV6-6,NA,TRBJ2-3,TRBD2
CASSYWGGSGYTF,TGTGCCAGCAGTTACTGGGGGGGCTCTGGCTACACCTTC,TRBV6-2/TRBV6-3,NA,TRBJ1-2,NA
CASSHSLPGQASANYGYTF,TGCGCCAGCAGCCATTCCCTCCCCGGACAGGCTTCAGCTAACTATGGCTACACCTTC,TRBV4-1,NA,TRBJ1-2,TRBD1
CASTEGVNTGELFF,TGTGCCAGCACAGAGGGTGTGAACACCGGGGAGCTGTTTTTT,TRBV7-9,NA,TRBJ2-2,NA
CASRGTGNQPQHF,TGTGCCAGCCGAGGGACAGGGAATCAGCCCCAGCATTTT,TRBV2,NA,TRBJ1-5,TRBD1
CASSLSGSGLDGYTF,TGTGCCAGCAGCTTATCGGGGTCCGGTTTAGATGGCTACACCTTC,TRBV7-9,NA,TRBJ1-2,NA